The clone carrying this T cell receptor beta chain was recorded at least ten times. Its antigen is not known. TCR beta CDR3 regions were amplified from RNA. HTBI primers drove first-round RT-PCR of the TCR CDR3. One entry per CDR3 protein, called by TCRdb with MiXCR from the multiplex PCR reads. The sample holds about 510,000 distinct CDR3 sequences, 12% to 15% seen once. The CDR3 loop spans 17 amino acids. The V and J ends lost 0 bases and 0 bases respectively, with 15 bases between them. Germline V lookup: CDR1 DFQATT, CDR2 SNEGSKA (reference sequence). The data originate from a study of T cells in Graves' hyperthyroidism and ophthalmopathy. Study findings and constraints: Model predictions of ophthalmopathy came a median around 6.5 months before onset. In the blood, most expanded thyroid clonotypes above 0.001 appeared as well.

This TCR was recovered from a woman aged 40 to 55 with Graves' hyperthyroidism. The gene calls are TRBV20-1 and TRBJ1-5; tentative D call: TRBD1 (6 bases). Sequencing was carried out using blood. The CDR3 DNA reads as TGCAGTGCTAGAGATTTGGGGGGGGCGAGTAGCAATCAGCCCCAGCATTTT. It yields the protein CSARDLGGASSNQPQHF.